The source of this T cell receptor beta chain is a study of CD8 T cells in ankylosing spondylitis (dated by TCRdb to 2017 to 2019). Regarding the research as a whole: T cell receptor beta repertoires were profiled in healthy donors and ankylosing spondylitis patients so that disease-linked TCR variants could be found. The whole study cohort included 85 to 120 healthy donors and 20 to 30 ankylosing spondylitis patients. Samples of peripheral blood were taken, and for ankylosing spondylitis patients, synovial fluid was collected as well.

This clonotype is a singleton in its sample. Its recognized antigen is unknown. The record has no base qualities; no much larger clone is one base away. Weak support is all one read offers. What the authors observed across the whole study: Some TCR beta motif variants had previously been reported in synovial fluid and blood of reactive arthritis patients, which suggested common disease-initiation mechanisms. Significant enrichment of the disease-linked clones was reported in matched synovial fluid samples from ankylosing spondylitis patients. Blood from ankylosing spondylitis patients appeared to be characterized by a TCR beta motif made up of 8 or 9 highly homologous amino acid variants. A CD8+ phenotype was shown by the disease-linked clones, which were found at relatively low frequencies in peripheral blood.

Sequencer: Illumina HiSeq 2500. Quantitative 5'-RACE with molecular barcodes was used to prepare TCR beta libraries. The authors' pipeline ran thus. Disease-linked TCR variants were identified with a new computational method built on a probabilistic model of VDJ rearrangement. In-frame beta chains were kept once TCRdb had trimmed the public reads at Q25 with fastp and called clones with MiXCR. Rows merge per CDR3 protein into single entries with the most common DNA and genes. In this record, the V and J calls reflect TCRdb's handling and not the investigators' own analysis. Within this sample are a few hundred thousand distinct CDR3 sequences, with 20% to 25% of them counted one time only. The biggest ten clones account for around 16% of the sample. The germline V gene specifies MDHEN as CDR1 and SYDVKM as CDR2. The V and J ends are trimmed by 2 bases and 4 bases, leaving 11 bases between them. The CDR3 measures 15 amino acids from cysteine to phenylalanine. The only DNA kept is the CDR3, 45 bases in frame from the first base.

The sequence is built from TRBV28 and TRBJ2-2; D gene: possibly TRBD2, on 5 matching bases. This receptor was taken from a male donor with ankylosing spondylitis. The source material was blood, either unsorted or a sorted T cell fraction (not recorded which). The DNA is TGTGCCAGCAGTTTAGGACTGTTTAGCACCGGGGAGCTGTTTTTT. It codes for CASSLGLFSTGELFF.